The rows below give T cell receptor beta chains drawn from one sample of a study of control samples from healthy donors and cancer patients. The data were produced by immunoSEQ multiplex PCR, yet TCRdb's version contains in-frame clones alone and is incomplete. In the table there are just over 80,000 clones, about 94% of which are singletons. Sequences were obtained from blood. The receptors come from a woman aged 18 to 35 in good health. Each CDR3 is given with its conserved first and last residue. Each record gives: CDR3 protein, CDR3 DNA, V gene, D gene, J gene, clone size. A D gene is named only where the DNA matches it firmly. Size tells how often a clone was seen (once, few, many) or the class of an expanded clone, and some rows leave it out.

CDR3aa: CASSPDRDRSWSEQYF
CDR3nt: TGTGCCAGCTCACCAGATCGGGACAGGAGTTGGTCCGAGCAGTACTTC
v_gene: TRBV18
d_gene: TRBD1
j_gene: TRBJ2-7
abundance: .

CDR3aa: CATSDTGTGGTDTQYF
CDR3nt: TGTGCCACCAGTGATACCGGGACAGGGGGCACAGATACGCAGTATTTT
v_gene: TRBV24-1
d_gene: TRBD1
j_gene: TRBJ2-3
abundance: .

CDR3aa: CASSEILGILNNEQFF
CDR3nt: TGTGCCAGCAGTGAAATTCTGGGGATACTTAACAATGAGCAGTTCTTC
v_gene: TRBV6-1
d_gene: .
j_gene: TRBJ2-1
abundance: .

CDR3aa: CASSLQSGGIGGAYGYTF
CDR3nt: TGTGCCAGCAGCTTACAATCTGGGGGCATAGGTGGGGCCTATGGCTACACCTTC
v_gene: TRBV7-9
d_gene: .
j_gene: TRBJ1-2
abundance: .

CDR3aa: CASSPIPGGRSYNSPLHF
CDR3nt: TGTGCCAGCAGCCCCATCCCAGGGGGGAGGTCCTATAATTCACCCCTCCACTTT
v_gene: TRBV27
d_gene: TRBD1
j_gene: TRBJ1-6
abundance: .

CDR3aa: CASSPQVGTEAFF
CDR3nt: TGTGCCAGCAGCCCACAGGTGGGCACTGAAGCTTTCTTT
v_gene: TRBV12-3/TRBV12-4
d_gene: .
j_gene: TRBJ1-1
abundance: .

CDR3aa: CASSVKTGIPNQPQHF
CDR3nt: TGTGCCAGCAGTGTAAAGACAGGGATCCCTAATCAGCCCCAGCATTTT
v_gene: TRBV28
d_gene: TRBD1
j_gene: TRBJ1-5
abundance: .

CDR3aa: CASSSLQGRRHGYTF
CDR3nt: TGTGCCAGCAGCTCCTTACAGGGCCGTCGACATGGCTACACCTTC
v_gene: TRBV11-1
d_gene: .
j_gene: TRBJ1-2
abundance: .

CDR3aa: CASTPSRTRGGNEQFF
CDR3nt: TGTGCCAGCACCCCAAGTCGGACTAGGGGTGGGAATGAGCAGTTCTTC
v_gene: TRBV11-2
d_gene: TRBD2
j_gene: TRBJ2-1
abundance: .

CDR3aa: CATSRVGETFYGYTF
CDR3nt: TGTGCCACCAGCAGAGTGGGAGAAACCTTCTATGGCTACACCTTC
v_gene: TRBV15
d_gene: .
j_gene: TRBJ1-2
abundance: few

CDR3aa: CASSLGGSGELFF
CDR3nt: TGTGCCAGCAGCTTGGGGGGATCCGGGGAGCTGTTTTTT
v_gene: TRBV5-8
d_gene: .
j_gene: TRBJ2-2
abundance: .

CDR3aa: CASKAGIYEQYF
CDR3nt: TGTGCCAGCAAAGCAGGAATATACGAGCAGTACTTC
v_gene: TRBV6-5
d_gene: .
j_gene: TRBJ2-7
abundance: once

CDR3aa: CASSLISQGAEKLFF
CDR3nt: TGTGCCAGCAGTTTAATTTCACAGGGGGCTGAAAAACTGTTTTTT
v_gene: TRBV28
d_gene: TRBD1
j_gene: TRBJ1-4
abundance: .

CDR3aa: CASSLGTGADTQYF
CDR3nt: TGTGCCAGCAGCTTAGGGACAGGGGCAGATACGCAGTATTTT
v_gene: TRBV7-7
d_gene: TRBD1
j_gene: TRBJ2-3
abundance: .

CDR3aa: CASSQSKKPLTDTQYF
CDR3nt: TGCGCCAGCAGTCAATCGAAAAAGCCACTCACAGATACGCAGTATTTT
v_gene: TRBV23-1
d_gene: .
j_gene: TRBJ2-3
abundance: .

CDR3aa: CAIISTGGMAGDKKLFF
CDR3nt: TGTGCCATCATCTCGACAGGGGGTATGGCCGGTGATAAAAAACTGTTTTTT
v_gene: TRBV10-3
d_gene: TRBD1
j_gene: TRBJ1-4
abundance: .

CDR3aa: CASSIDRARETQYF
CDR3nt: TGTGCCAGTAGTATAGATCGGGCCCGGGAGACCCAGTACTTC
v_gene: TRBV19
d_gene: .
j_gene: TRBJ2-5
abundance: .

CDR3aa: CASSQEYPDRGNGVAKNIQYF
CDR3nt: TGTGCCAGCAGCCAAGAATACCCGGACAGGGGTAACGGGGTAGCCAAAAACATTCAGTACTTC
v_gene: TRBV3-1/TRBV3-2
d_gene: TRBD1
j_gene: TRBJ2-4
abundance: .

CDR3aa: CATSRAWAAAKVWAFF
CDR3nt: TGTGCCACCAGCAGGGCCTGGGCGGCAGCCAAAGTGTGGGCTTTCTTT
v_gene: TRBV15
d_gene: .
j_gene: TRBJ1-1
abundance: once

CDR3aa: CATRDTRFSLNEQFF
CDR3nt: TGTGCCACCAGAGACACAAGATTCAGTCTCAATGAGCAGTTCTTC
v_gene: TRBV15
d_gene: .
j_gene: TRBJ2-1
abundance: .

CDR3aa: CASSSRDRRTYEQYF
CDR3nt: TGTGCCAGCAGTTCCCGGGACAGGAGGACCTACGAGCAGTACTTC
v_gene: TRBV28
d_gene: TRBD1
j_gene: TRBJ2-7
abundance: .

CDR3aa: CASSAVAGGRGEQFF
CDR3nt: TGTGCCAGCAGCGCGGTAGCGGGAGGTCGCGGTGAGCAGTTCTTC
v_gene: TRBV7-2
d_gene: TRBD2
j_gene: TRBJ2-1
abundance: .

CDR3aa: CSARQREKLFF
CDR3nt: TGCAGTGCTAGACAACGAGAAAAACTGTTTTTT
v_gene: TRBV20-1
d_gene: .
j_gene: TRBJ1-4
abundance: .

CDR3aa: CASTLLAGGLTYEQYF
CDR3nt: TGCGCCAGCACCCTACTCGCGGGGGGACTCACCTACGAGCAGTACTTC
v_gene: TRBV5-1
d_gene: TRBD2
j_gene: TRBJ2-7
abundance: few

CDR3aa: CASSSRTGSYYEQYF
CDR3nt: TGTGCCAGCAGCTCCCGGACAGGCTCATACTACGAGCAGTACTTC
v_gene: TRBV12-1
d_gene: .
j_gene: TRBJ2-7
abundance: .

CDR3aa: CASRPGTANTGELFF
CDR3nt: TGTGCCAGTAGGCCCGGGACAGCGAACACCGGGGAGCTGTTTTTT
v_gene: TRBV19
d_gene: TRBD1
j_gene: TRBJ2-2
abundance: .

CDR3aa: CASSRYQDGDQHF
CDR3nt: TGTGCCAGCAGCCGATACCAGGACGGGGACCAGCATTTT
v_gene: TRBV7-2
d_gene: .
j_gene: TRBJ1-5
abundance: .

CDR3aa: CSVERREGNEQFF
CDR3nt: TGCAGCGTTGAACGCAGGGAAGGAAATGAGCAGTTCTTC
v_gene: TRBV29-1
d_gene: .
j_gene: TRBJ2-1
abundance: .

CDR3aa: CASSLSGLQGQGYGYTF
CDR3nt: TGTGCCAGCAGTTTAAGTGGGTTACAGGGTCAAGGATATGGCTACACCTTC
v_gene: TRBV27
d_gene: .
j_gene: TRBJ1-2
abundance: .

CDR3aa: CAWSVRLMLGRGYGYTF
CDR3nt: TGTGCCTGGAGTGTACGGTTAATGTTGGGTAGAGGCTATGGCTACACCTTC
v_gene: TRBV30
d_gene: .
j_gene: TRBJ1-2
abundance: once

CDR3aa: CSVVVLQGNTEAFF
CDR3nt: TGCAGCGTTGTTGTCCTTCAGGGGAACACTGAAGCTTTCTTT
v_gene: TRBV29-1
d_gene: .
j_gene: TRBJ1-1
abundance: .

CDR3aa: CASNSRADEQYF
CDR3nt: TGTGCCAGCAATTCCAGGGCGGACGAGCAGTACTTC
v_gene: TRBV6-5
d_gene: .
j_gene: TRBJ2-7
abundance: once

CDR3aa: CASSSKTGGVTDTQYF
CDR3nt: TGCGCCAGCAGCTCAAAGACAGGGGGCGTAACAGATACGCAGTATTTT
v_gene: TRBV5-1
d_gene: TRBD1
j_gene: TRBJ2-3
abundance: .

CDR3aa: CASHPQGGYTEAFF
CDR3nt: TGTGCCAGTCACCCACAGGGGGGGTACACTGAAGCTTTCTTT
v_gene: TRBV19
d_gene: TRBD1
j_gene: TRBJ1-1
abundance: .

CDR3aa: CASSVDPNSYNEQFF
CDR3nt: TGTGCCAGCAGCGTAGATCCTAATTCCTACAATGAGCAGTTCTTC
v_gene: TRBV9
d_gene: .
j_gene: TRBJ2-1
abundance: .

CDR3aa: CASRIQGSNQPQHF
CDR3nt: TGTGCCAGCAGGATACAGGGGAGCAATCAGCCCCAGCATTTT
v_gene: TRBV28
d_gene: TRBD1
j_gene: TRBJ1-5
abundance: .

CDR3aa: CASSQVTGLTEAFF
CDR3nt: TGCGCCAGCAGCCAAGTTACGGGACTCACTGAAGCTTTCTTT
v_gene: TRBV4-1
d_gene: .
j_gene: TRBJ1-1
abundance: .